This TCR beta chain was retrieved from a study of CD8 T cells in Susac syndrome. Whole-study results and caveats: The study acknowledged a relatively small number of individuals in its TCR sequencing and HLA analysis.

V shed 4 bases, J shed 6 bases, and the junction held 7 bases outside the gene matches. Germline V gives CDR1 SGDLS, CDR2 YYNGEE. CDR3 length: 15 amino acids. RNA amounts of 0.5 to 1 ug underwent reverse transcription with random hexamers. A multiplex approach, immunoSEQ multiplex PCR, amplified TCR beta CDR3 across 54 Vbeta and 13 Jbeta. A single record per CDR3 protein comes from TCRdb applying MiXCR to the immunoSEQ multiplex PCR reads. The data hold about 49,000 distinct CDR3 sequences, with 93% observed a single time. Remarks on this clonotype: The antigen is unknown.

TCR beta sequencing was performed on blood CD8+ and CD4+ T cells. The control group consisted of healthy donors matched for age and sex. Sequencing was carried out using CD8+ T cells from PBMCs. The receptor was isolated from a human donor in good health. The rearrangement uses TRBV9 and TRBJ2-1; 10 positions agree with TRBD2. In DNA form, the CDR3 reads TGTGCCAGCAGCTCAGCGGGAGGGCGAGGCAATGAGCAGTTCTTC. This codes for CASSSAGGRGNEQFF.